This note documents a single TCR beta chain sequence. Its antigen is as yet unknown. Germline V gene sequence: CDR1 SEHNR, CDR2 FQNEAQ (reference sequence). This CDR3 comprises 12 residues. V dropped 7 bases and J dropped 2 bases, with 9 bases sitting between them. The source of the sample is a study of cytomegalovirus exposure and HLA in healthy donors. Study conclusions and caveats: By a later analysis, the bulk of CMV-associated TCR beta chains appeared HLA-restricted. A link between a missense DCLRE1C variant and TCR beta V- and J-gene trimming emerged from a later analysis. Per a later analysis, HLA-associated TCR beta chains showed more clonal expansion than other, equally common TCR beta chains. Most of the TCR beta V segments (in an earlier analysis) were productive either about 87% or about 30% of the time.

The PCR had 60 Vbeta and 13 Jbeta primers. Libraries were prepared by immunoSEQ multiplex PCR; TCRdb keeps only in-frame clonotypes and omits some of them. Here the sample spans under 130,000 clones, roughly 77% being singletons. The specimen sequenced was PBMCs. The sequence came from a woman aged 18-29 years in good health and CMV-seropositive. This chain uses TRBV7-9 with TRBJ2-7, with D perhaps TRBD1 (5 bases). DNA of the CDR3: TGTGCCAGCACTTTAGGGGCCTACGAGCAGTACTTC. Translated, it gives CASTLGAYEQYF. Full variable domain (outside the CDR3, taken from reference TRBV7-9 and TRBJ2-7): DTGVSQNPRHKITKRGQNVTFRCDPISEHNRLYWYRQTLGQGPEFLTYFQNEAQLEKSRLLSDRFSAERPKGSFSTLEIQRTEQGDSAMYLCASTLGAYEQYFGPGTRLTVT.